What follows is one T cell receptor (beta chain) and its context. The antigen is undetermined. These data originate in a study of T-cell reconstitution after alpha-beta-depleted transplantation in children. Unique molecular identifiers were incorporated when the TCRbeta library was constructed. MiXCR, run by TCRdb on the PCR reads, gives a single entry per CDR3 protein. The sample contains about 340,000 distinct CDR3 sequences, 16% of which appear only once. Trimming pared 2 bases from V and 1 base from J, leaving 8 bases between. CDR3 length: 14 residues. Germline V gene lookup returns CDR1 MNHEY and CDR2 SMNVEV (reference sequence). General study results and limits: In patients about two months after transplant, alpha-beta T cells reportedly arose from several hundred expanded graft clones. One year after transplant, T-cell counts and diversity came mostly from newly produced T cells. For some patients, TCRbeta diversity was high at day 60 because of recipient T cells and thymic progenitors that survived.

The chain links TRBV27 to TRBJ1-1; no clear D. This clonotype was obtained from a male patient aged 2-9 years who had a stem cell transplant for acute lymphoblastic leukemia, so the T cells may come from the graft donor. The sample consisted of PBMCs, mostly from graft donor cells, taken 360 days after TCRalphabeta/CD19-depleted stem cell transplant. The CDR3 nucleotides read TGTGCCAGCAGTTTAGATGGGTCGAACACTGAAGCTTTCTTT. It encodes CASSLDGSNTEAFF.